This record concerns one TCR beta chain sequence. The sample belongs to a study of blood T cell repertoires in COVID-19. Study background: Researchers got acute and convalescent COVID-19 samples from the United States, Italy and Spain. Sources were T cells, B-cell-depleted T cells, or PBMCs; the material itself was cDNA or gDNA.

In the study's own analysis: Using reference gene primer amplification, nucleated cell counts were estimated. The protocol was immunoSEQ multiplex PCR, while the TCRdb copy is restricted to in-frame clones and leaves out a portion. The V and J calls and clone size are taken from that table; D and trimming were inferred from the DNA. The table includes approximately 160,000 clones, just over 85% detected once. The material sequenced was peripheral blood. This sequence originates from a man aged 50 to 59 with active or convalescent COVID-19.

The CDR3 DNA reads as TGTGCCAGCAGCCAAAGACAGACCTCTGGAAACACCATATATTTT. Translation: CASSQRQTSGNTIYF. The chain employs TRBV3-1 (or the pseudogene TRBV3-2) and TRBJ1-3; D is perhaps TRBD1 (5 bases). The CDR3 is 15 amino acids. V shed 2 bases and J shed 0 bases, with 8 bases lying between them. Germline V gene sequence: CDR1 LGHDT, CDR2 YNNKEL (reference sequence).